The 17 T cell receptor beta chains reported below all come from one sample, sequenced in a study of blood T cells in healthy people across ages. The second PCR ran about 6 to 12 cycles with a sample-barcoded 5' primer and J-beta primers. MiXCR, run by TCRdb on the 5' RACE reads, gives a single entry per CDR3 protein. The sample shows 750,000 or so distinct CDR3 sequences, around 25% of them seen only once. These data also formed part of another study, on T cells of mothers and their children.

Sequenced: blood. Receptors originate from a boy aged 5 to 17 in good health.

This sequence joins TRBV7-9 and TRBJ2-1; D remains unclear. From germline, CDR1 is SEHNR and CDR2 FQNEAQ (reference sequence). V lost 4 bases and J lost 9, with 28 bases in between. This CDR3 has 18 amino acids. This chain's CDR3 is CASSSSGSPRPEMLEQFF. The CDR3 DNA reads as TGTGCCAGCAGCTCGTCCGGGTCCCCGCGACCCGAGATGCTTGAGCAGTTCTTC.

The chain is built from TRBV3-1 and TRBJ1-4; D not resolved. Germline V gene lookup returns CDR1 LGHDT and CDR2 YNNKEL (reference sequence). The CDR3 runs 14 residues. Between the trimmed V and J ends, which lost 4 bases and 5 bases, there was a span of 11 bases. The DNA for the CDR3 is TGTGCCAGCAGCCTTTTAGCCGAGAATGAAAAACTGTTTTTT. It codes for CASSLLAENEKLFF.

V usage is TRBV29-1 and J usage is TRBJ2-1; D is uncertain. Germline-derived CDR1 and CDR2 are SQVTM and ANQGSEA. V lost 2 bases and J lost 10, with 9 bases in between. The CDR3 spans 11 residues. The CDR3 bases are TGCAGCGTTGAAAGCCTCGCGGAGCAGTTCTTC. Translation: CSVESLAEQFF.

This clonotype was counted between two and nine times. The chain employs TRBV20-1 and TRBJ2-5; a possible D gene is TRBD2 (5 bases). TRBJ2-7 explains the end of the DNA better; the J call may be wrong. The CDR3 loop spans 16 amino acids. CDR1 is DFQATT and CDR2 is SNEGSKA in the germline V gene (reference sequence). The chain's CDR3 is CSARDGEGTSSYEQYF. DNA for the CDR3: TGCAGTGCTAGAGATGGAGAGGGAACCAGCTCCTACGAGCAGTACTTC.

This sequence joins TRBV29-1 and TRBJ2-5; TRBD2 might be the D (6 bases). V was clipped by 4 bases and J by 9 bases, with 9 bases between them. The germline CDR1 and CDR2 sequences are SQVTM and ANQGSEA. The CDR3 extends over 10 amino acids. The CDR3 spells CSVVGEAQYF. CDR3 in DNA: TGCAGCGTTGTTGGGGAGGCCCAGTACTTC.

V is TRBV7-2 and J is TRBJ2-7; perhaps TRBD1 as D (6 bases). The length of the CDR3 is 15 residues. Trimming removed 7 bases at V and 0 bases at J, with 16 bases between. From germline, CDR1 is SGHTA and CDR2 FQGNSA. The CDR3 region has the DNA TGTGCCAGCAACCTAGGGCAGGGGAGCTCCTACGAGCAGTACTTC. Protein: CASNLGQGSSYEQYF. The entire variable domain, with the rest obtained from reference TRBV7-2 and TRBJ2-7, is as follows: GAGVSQSPSNKVTEKGKDVELRCDPISGHTALYWYRQSLGQGLEFLIYFQGNSAPDKSGLPSDRFSAERTGGSVSTLTIQRTQQEDSAVYLCASNLGQGSSYEQYFGPGTRLTVT.

A few counts support this clonotype. This chain uses TRBV4-3 with TRBJ2-1; perhaps TRBD1 as D (5 bases). Germline V CDR1 and CDR2: LGHNA, YSLEER. The CDR3 consists of 17 residues. Deletions cut 3 bases from V and 1 base from J, with 16 bases between. The CDR3 loop is CASSHDPDTTSYNEQFF. Written as DNA, the CDR3 is TGCGCCAGCAGCCACGACCCGGACACCACATCCTACAATGAGCAGTTCTTC.

This sequence joins TRBV5-1 and TRBJ2-2, with D perhaps matching TRBD1 or TRBD2 (6 bases each). The CDR3 contains 15 residues. Trimming left V 0 bases short and J 7 bases short, with 13 bases between. Germline loops: CDR1 SGHRS, CDR2 YFSETQ. The CDR3 protein is CASSLAQGRNGELFF. The DNA of the CDR3 is TGCGCCAGCAGCTTGGCCCAGGGGAGGAACGGGGAGCTGTTTTTT.

Here the CDR3 reads CASGRKGAGNSPLHF. DNA of the CDR3: TGTGCCAGCGGACGAAAGGGGGCTGGGAATTCACCCCTCCACTTT. V and J are TRBV12-3 or TRBV12-4 and TRBJ1-6; 7 nucleotides agree with TRBD1. The V gene end was trimmed by 8 bases and the J gene end by 7 bases; junction bases not matched to a gene: 11. This CDR3 is 15 amino acids long.

This clonotype was found a few times. The chain has TRBV20-1 and TRBJ1-1; D perhaps matches TRBD1 (5 bases). The V end was cut by 1 base, the J end by 5 bases, with 14 bases between. The CDR3 is made up of 14 amino acids. Germline V gene data show CDR1 as DFQATT and CDR2 as SNEGSKA (reference sequence). The CDR3 region has the DNA TGCAGTGCTAGAGTGATGGGGCAGCGGACTGAAGCTTTCTTT. Protein: CSARVMGQRTEAFF.

The chain couples TRBV2 to TRBJ2-1; 7 bases align to TRBD1. The CDR3 contains 14 residues. The V segment lost 6 bases and the J segment 9 bases; nucleotides outside the gene matches: 11. Germline CDR1 SNHLY, CDR2 FYNNEI. The CDR3 loop is CASRVYTGVAEQFF. The CDR3 DNA follows: TGTGCCAGCAGGGTCTACACAGGGGTAGCTGAGCAGTTCTTC.

This clonotype appeared a few times. CDR3 residues: CASSSPRHYEQYF. The CDR3 DNA is TGTGCCAGCAGCTCCCCCCGGCATTACGAGCAGTACTTC. J is TRBJ2-1 and V is TRBV7-2; D ambiguous. The end of the DNA fits TRBJ2-7 better, so the J call may be wrong. The CDR3 runs to 13 residues. Germline V gene data show CDR1 as SGHTA and CDR2 as FQGNSA.

A few counts support this clonotype. The chain joins TRBV12-3 or TRBV12-4 to TRBJ1-4; D possibly corresponds to TRBD1 (5 bases). This CDR3 is 16 amino acids long. Trimming removed 2 bases from V and 2 bases from J, with 12 bases in between. CDR3 bases: TGTGCCAGCAGTTTATATGGAGGGGAGACTAATGAAAAACTGTTTTTT. Protein sequence: CASSLYGGETNEKLFF.

This clonotype was detected many times. V and J are TRBV29-1 and TRBJ2-3, with 9 bases identical to TRBD2. The CDR3 has 16 residues. From germline, CDR1 is SQVTM and CDR2 ANQGSEA. The J segment lost 6 bases and the V segment lost 1 base, leaving 11 bases of the junction unmatched. CDR3 DNA sequence: TGCAGCGTTGAAGGGAGGGCTAGCGGGGCTGCGGATACGCAGTATTTT. Translated, it gives CSVEGRASGAADTQYF.

This clonotype was recorded many times. The CDR3 DNA sequence: TGTGCCAGCAGTTTTCAGGGCTCCTACGAGCAGTACTTC. This encodes CASSFQGSYEQYF. The chain couples TRBV27 to TRBJ2-7, with D perhaps matching TRBD1 (5 bases). Germline loops: CDR1 MNHEY, CDR2 SMNVEV (reference sequence). V was shortened by 3 bases and J by 0 bases, with 6 bases between the two germline ends. The CDR3 has 13 amino acids.

Here the CDR3 DNA reads TGTGCCAGCAGTTACTCGAGGGGTCACAATTCACCCCTCCACTTT. It yields the protein CASSYSRGHNSPLHF. This chain links TRBV6-5 with TRBJ1-6; possible D gene TRBD1, 5 bases. V was pared by 0 bases and J by 7 bases, with 10 bases between. Germline CDR1 reads MNHEY; CDR2 reads SVGAGI. This CDR3 has 15 residues.

The genes are TRBV7-2 and TRBJ1-2; D is unclear. The CDR3 covers 13 residues. Germline lookup yields CDR1 SGHTA and CDR2 FQGNSA. V was cut by 1 base and J by 5 bases, with 8 bases left in between. CDR3 in amino acids: CASSLGPEYGYTF. CDR3 DNA sequence: TGTGCCAGCAGCTTAGGACCCGAATATGGCTACACCTTC.